Below are 18 T cell receptor beta chains sequenced from a single sample in a study of T-cell reconstitution after alpha-beta-depleted transplantation in children. During its preparation, the TCRbeta library received unique molecular identifiers. TCRdb analysed the PCR reads with MiXCR anew, one entry per CDR3 protein. The table lists 500,000 or so distinct CDR3 sequences, roughly 33% of them singletons. This specimen consisted of PBMCs from the stem cell graft donor, obtained from the stem cell graft. These receptors all come from a human donor who donated a stem cell graft to a child with aplastic anemia.

V and J are TRBV27 and TRBJ1-5; D is perhaps TRBD1 (5 bases). With 0 bases removed from V and 7 bases from J, the gap between germline ends came to 13 bases. The germline V gene encodes CDR1 MNHEY and CDR2 SMNVEV (reference sequence). The CDR3 contains 15 residues. CDR3 sequence reads: CASSLSAGQGQPQHF. CDR3 bases: TGTGCCAGCAGTTTATCAGCAGGGCAGGGCCAGCCCCAGCATTTT.

The chain links TRBV7-2 to TRBJ2-3; D is possibly TRBD1 (6 bases). The CDR3 is made up of 15 amino acids. Between the trimmed V and J ends, which lost 4 bases and 0 bases, there was a span of 11 bases. Germline values: CDR1 SGHTA, CDR2 FQGNSA. The CDR3 reads CASSSGTLSTDTQYF. DNA of the CDR3: TGTGCCAGCAGCTCCGGGACACTAAGCACAGATACGCAGTATTTT.

The J gene is TRBJ2-7, the V gene TRBV28; TRBD2 is a possible D gene (5 bases). Germline lookup yields CDR1 MDHEN and CDR2 SYDVKM. The germline V and J ends were trimmed by 2 bases and 5 bases, with 19 bases remaining between them. This CDR3 is 16 amino acids long. CDR3 nucleotide sequence: TGTGCCAGCAGTTTAGGATTCGGGGATACGGGCGACGAGCAGTACTTC. Translation: CASSLGFGDTGDEQYF.

This clonotype has more than one count but fewer than ten. This chain uses TRBV18 with TRBJ2-3; 7 positions agree with TRBD2. CDR3 length: 15 amino acids. Per the germline V gene, CDR1 is KGHSH and CDR2 is LQKENI. The J segment lost 0 bases and the V segment lost 5 bases, leaving 5 bases of the junction unmatched. The CDR3 DNA follows: TGTGCCAGCTCATACGATAGCGGGAGCACAGATACGCAGTATTTT. Its protein is CASSYDSGSTDTQYF. Filled out from reference TRBV18 and TRBJ2-3, the complete variable domain reads NAGVMQNPRHLVRRRGQEARLRCSPMKGHSHVYWYRQLPEEGLKFMVYLQKENIIDESGMPKERFSAEFPKEGPSILRIQQVVRGDSAAYFCASSYDSGSTDTQYFGPGTRLTVL.

This clonotype appeared once. The rearrangement uses TRBV7-8 and TRBJ2-7; D possibly corresponds to TRBD1 (5 bases). There are 14 residues in the CDR3. V was clipped by 2 bases and J by 6 bases, with 14 bases between them. Germline CDR1 SGHVS, CDR2 FQNEAQ. The CDR3 DNA reads TGTGCCAGCAGCTTACAGGGCCTCACTCTCGAGCAGTACTTC. It specifies CASSLQGLTLEQYF. Together with reference TRBV7-8 and TRBJ2-7, the CDR3 gives the full variable domain: GAGVSQSPRYKVAKRGQDVALRCDPISGHVSLFWYQQALGQGPEFLTYFQNEAQLDKSGLPSDRFFAERPEGSVSTLKIQRTQQEDSAVYLCASSLQGLTLEQYFGPGTRLTVT.

A note on this clonotype: Sequence at one end of the junction differs from germline and may be a read error. The genes are TRBV29-1 and TRBJ2-3, with a tentative D call TRBD1 (6 bases). The CDR3 extends over 13 amino acids. CDR1 and CDR2 from the germline V gene are SQVTM and ANQGSEA. Here the CDR3 reads CSVGEQGTGTQYF. The DNA of the CDR3 is TGCAGCGTCGGTGAACAGGGCACAGGTACGCAGTATTTT.

The V call is TRBV4-2, the J call TRBJ2-7; 7 nucleotides match TRBD1. The CDR3 consists of 15 residues. With 1 base clipped from V and 2 bases from J, the junction kept 5 bases outside the gene matches. The germline CDR1 and CDR2 sequences are LGHNA and YNFKEQ. The CDR3 is CASSQGTGTAYEQYF. As DNA, the CDR3 is TGTGCCAGCAGCCAAGGAACGGGGACAGCCTACGAGCAGTACTTC.

The chain recombines TRBV5-6 with TRBJ1-5; TRBD1 aligns across 10 bases. The length of the CDR3 is 16 residues. Germline CDR1 and CDR2: SGHDT and YYEEEE. Unmatched junction bases numbered 5, after V lost 4 bases and J lost 1 base. CDR3 loop: CASSSRDRGSNQPQHF. DNA of the CDR3: TGTGCCAGCAGCAGCCGGGACAGGGGAAGCAATCAGCCCCAGCATTTT.

V usage is TRBV12-3 or TRBV12-4 and J usage is TRBJ2-3, with TRBD2 identical over 7 bases. The CDR3 has 15 residues. With V trimmed by 5 bases and J by 2 bases, 7 bases remained unmatched. CDR3 residues: CASSASGAYTDTQYF. CDR3 nucleotides: TGTGCCAGCAGTGCTAGCGGAGCGTACACAGATACGCAGTATTTT.

The chain employs TRBV28 and TRBJ2-3; D tentatively fits TRBD1 or TRBD2 (5 bases each). Per the germline V gene, CDR1 is MDHEN and CDR2 is SYDVKM. The CDR3 totals 14 residues. V was cut by 5 bases and J by 3 bases, with 12 bases left in between. The CDR3 DNA reads TGTGCCAGCAGTGGGACGGCTGGTACAGATACGCAGTATTTT. This gives the protein CASSGTAGTDTQYF. Full variable domain (remainder filled in from reference TRBV28 and TRBJ2-3): DVKVTQSSRYLVKRTGEKVFLECVQDMDHENMFWYRQDPGLGLRLIYFSYDVKMKEKGDIPEGYSVSREKKERFSLILESASTNQTSMYLCASSGTAGTDTQYFGPGTRLTVL.

V and J are TRBV20-1 and TRBJ2-3, with 7 bases matching TRBD2. J gave up 2 bases and V 5 bases, and 7 bases lay outside the gene matches. Germline-derived CDR1 and CDR2 are DFQATT and SNEGSKA (reference sequence). The CDR3 has 14 residues. The CDR3 loop is CSARREVLTDTQYF. CDR3 sequence (DNA): TGCAGTGCTCGACGGGAGGTACTCACAGATACGCAGTATTTT.

This clonotype was picked up a small number of times. The V gene is TRBV20-1, the J gene TRBJ2-3; TRBD2 matches at 12 bases. Germline values: CDR1 DFQATT, CDR2 SNEGSKA (reference sequence). J gave up 3 bases and V 4 bases, and 2 bases lay outside the gene matches. The CDR3 consists of 14 residues. CDR3: CSAIGTSGTDTQYF. CDR3 coding DNA: TGCAGTGCTATAGGGACTAGCGGGACAGATACGCAGTATTTT.

The J gene is TRBJ1-5, the V gene TRBV7-2; the match to TRBD1 covers 11 bases. Germline loops: CDR1 SGHTA, CDR2 FQGNSA. This CDR3 is built from 17 residues. The V segment lost 5 bases and the J segment 0 bases; nucleotides outside the gene matches: 6. The CDR3 here is CASSPGTGGNSNQPQHF. The CDR3 nucleotides read TGTGCCAGCAGCCCCGGGACAGGGGGTAATAGCAATCAGCCCCAGCATTTT. The full variable domain, with the rest looked up from reference TRBV7-2 and TRBJ1-5, is GAGVSQSPSNKVTEKGKDVELRCDPISGHTALYWYRQSLGQGLEFLIYFQGNSAPDKSGLPSDRFSAERTGGSVSTLTIQRTQQEDSAVYLCASSPGTGGNSNQPQHFGDGTRLSIL.

This chain links TRBV29-1 with TRBJ2-5; the D is unclear. CDR3 length equals 12 residues. V lost 6 bases to trimming and J lost 5 bases, with 13 bases between them. Germline loops: CDR1 SQVTM, CDR2 ANQGSEA. The CDR3 sequence is CSVSKSGETQYF. CDR3 coding DNA: TGCAGCGTCAGTAAGAGTGGGGAGACCCAGTACTTC.

A few counts support this clonotype. The J gene is TRBJ1-5, the V gene TRBV28; 8 bases are a match to TRBD1. V shed 1 base and J 6 bases; nucleotides not matched to a gene: 8. Germline-derived CDR1 and CDR2 are MDHEN and SYDVKM. The CDR3 has 16 amino acids. The CDR3 nucleotides are TGTGCCAGCAGTTTATCTGGACAGGGAGGTGGTCAGCCCCAGCATTTT. Amino acids: CASSLSGQGGGQPQHF.

This clonotype was counted a few times. The V call is TRBV27, the J call TRBJ1-1; TRBD1 aligns across 7 bases. Germline V gene sequence: CDR1 MNHEY, CDR2 SMNVEV (reference sequence). The trim removed 0 bases at V and 3 bases at J, leaving 4 bases unmatched. This CDR3 has 15 residues. The CDR3 coding sequence is TGTGCCAGCAGTTTATCGGGGACAGTACACACTGAAGCTTTCTTT. This sequence encodes CASSLSGTVHTEAFF.

This clonotype was counted a few times. The V gene is TRBV6-2 or TRBV6-3, the J gene TRBJ2-7; no clear D gene. The V end lost 0 bases, the J end lost 6 bases, and 6 bases lay between the germline ends. The CDR3 sequence is 12 residues long. CDR1 MNHEY and CDR2 SVGEGT come from the germline V gene. CDR3 nucleotides: TGTGCCAGCAGTTACTCGAAGTCCGAGCAGTACTTC. This encodes CASSYSKSEQYF.

The table lists this clonotype with a few counts. The chain employs TRBV20-1 and TRBJ1-1, with D unresolved. This CDR3 comprises 12 residues. V was clipped by 3 bases and J by 4 bases, with 9 bases between them. CDR1 and CDR2 from the germline V gene are DFQATT and SNEGSKA (reference sequence). The CDR3 DNA sequence: TGCAGTGCTAGGTGGTTTCGCACTGAAGCTTTCTTT. It yields the protein CSARWFRTEAFF.